This entry lists 6 T cell receptor beta chains sequenced from one sample in a study of blood T cells in healthy people across ages. A J-beta primer mix and a sample-barcoded 5' primer were used in a second PCR of roughly 6 to 11 cycles. In TCRdb, the 5' RACE reads were re-called with MiXCR into one record per CDR3 protein. The sample includes over 950,000 distinct CDR3 sequences, under 40% of them seen just once. Sequenced sample: blood. All receptors come from a man aged 18 to 30 in good health.

V usage is TRBV9 and J usage is TRBJ2-5; D gene ambiguous. Germline V gives CDR1 SGDLS, CDR2 YYNGEE. The CDR3 contains 13 residues. V gave up 3 bases and J gave up 11 bases, with 17 bases separating them. The CDR3 loop is CASSGLSYNEQYF. DNA of the CDR3: TGTGCCAGCAGCGGGCTAAGCTACAATGAGCAGTACTTC.

V and J are TRBV20-1 and TRBJ1-5; TRBD1 agrees at 7 bases. This CDR3 is 14 amino acids long. V was pared by 5 bases and J by 6 bases, with 10 bases of the junction left unmatched. CDR1 DFQATT and CDR2 SNEGSKA come from the germline V gene (reference sequence). The chain's CDR3 is CSAQYDRVFQPQHF. The CDR3 DNA is TGCAGTGCTCAATACGACAGGGTTTTTCAGCCCCAGCATTTT.

This clonotype was recorded a few times. The chain combines TRBV10-3 with TRBJ1-2; TRBD1 matches at 7 bases. Per the germline V gene, CDR1 is ENHRY and CDR2 is SYGVKD. This CDR3 is built from 13 residues. The trim removed 9 bases at V and 8 bases at J, leaving 12 bases unmatched. The CDR3 here is CAIRQGLLQGYTF. CDR3 nucleotide sequence: TGTGCCATACGACAGGGTTTACTTCAAGGCTACACCTTC.

V is TRBV9 and J is TRBJ2-5, with D maybe TRBD1 (5 bases). The length of the CDR3 is 14 residues. Trimming shortened V by 0 bases and J by 3 bases, and 9 bases separated the two germline ends. Germline CDR1 SGDLS, CDR2 YYNGEE. The CDR3: CASSVDGREETQYF. The CDR3 nucleotides read TGTGCCAGCAGCGTAGATGGCAGGGAAGAGACCCAGTACTTC.

J is TRBJ2-1 and V is TRBV2; D could derive from TRBD1 or TRBD2 (5 bases each). The CDR3 covers 12 residues. CDR1 and CDR2 from the germline V gene are SNHLY and FYNNEI. V was shortened by 8 bases and J by 13 bases, with 18 bases between the two germline ends. The chain's CDR3 is CASEERGWDQFF. The CDR3 nucleotides are TGTGCCAGCGAGGAGAGGGGATGGGACCAGTTCTTC.

A few counts support this clonotype. At one boundary the junction diverges from the germline segment, which might be a read error. The rearrangement links TRBV7-7 to TRBJ2-1, with 9 bases fitting TRBD2. This CDR3 spans 16 amino acids. CDR1 is SSHAT and CDR2 is FNYEAQ in the germline V gene (reference sequence). The chain's CDR3 is CASSPYSGGWINEQFF. CDR3 DNA sequence: TGTGCTAGCAGCCCATATAGCGGGGGATGGATAAATGAGCAGTTCTTC.